This T cell receptor (beta chain) was sequenced during a study of blood T cell repertoires in COVID-19. The germline V gene encodes CDR1 LNHNV and CDR2 YYDKDF (reference sequence). Germline trimming cut 0 bases from V and 7 bases from J; bases unmatched to any gene: 9. This CDR3 has 15 residues. Profiled with immunoSEQ multiplex PCR; TCRdb holds only in-frame clones, not every one. Of about 88,000 clones in the sample, more than 90% were seen once. The receptor was derived from a man aged 55-75 years with acute or convalescent COVID-19. The material sequenced was peripheral blood. The chain has TRBV15 and TRBJ2-7; 7 positions agree with TRBD2. The CDR3 DNA reads as TGTGCCACCAGCAGAGATGGGAGGGAACTAGCGGAGCAGTACTTC. This encodes CATSRDGRELAEQYF.